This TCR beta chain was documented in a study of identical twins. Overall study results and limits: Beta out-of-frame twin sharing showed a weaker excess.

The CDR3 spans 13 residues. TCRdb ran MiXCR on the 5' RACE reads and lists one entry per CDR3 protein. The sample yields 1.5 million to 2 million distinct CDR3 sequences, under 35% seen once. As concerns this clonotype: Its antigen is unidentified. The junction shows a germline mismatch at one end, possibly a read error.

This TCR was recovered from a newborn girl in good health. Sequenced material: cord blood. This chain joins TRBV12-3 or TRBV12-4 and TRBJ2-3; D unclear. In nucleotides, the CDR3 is TGTGCCAGCAGTCGACCGGGCGGAGATGCGCAGTATTTT. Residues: CASSRPGGDAQYF.